A single sample is the source of the 8 T cell receptor beta chains below, sequenced in a study of control samples from healthy donors and cancer patients. Data came from immunoSEQ multiplex PCR; TCRdb stores just in-frame clones and leaves some out. The sample shows about 410,000 clones, 75% to 95% of them seen only once. Source material: PBMCs. These TCRs come from a man between 40 and 49 years old with head and neck cancer.

This clone showed up just once. The rearrangement uses TRBV7-9 and TRBJ2-7, with D possibly being TRBD1 (5 bases). Trimming took off 8 bases at V and 6 bases at J, with 17 bases between the two ends. CDR3 length equals 13 residues. Germline loops: CDR1 SEHNR, CDR2 FQNEAQ (reference sequence). CDR3 nucleotide sequence: TGTGCCAGCCGGGCCAGGGAACGTGGCGAGCAGTACTTC. Protein product: CASRARERGEQYF. Drawing the rest from reference TRBV7-9 and TRBJ2-7, the complete variable domain is DTGVSQNPRHKITKRGQNVTFRCDPISEHNRLYWYRQTLGQGPEFLTYFQNEAQLEKSRLLSDRFSAERPKGSFSTLEIQRTEQGDSAMYLCASRARERGEQYFGPGTRLTVT.

This clone was counted between two and nine times. The genes are TRBV11-2 and TRBJ2-1; D is undetermined. Germline CDR1 SGHAT, CDR2 FQNNGV. Trimming removed 3 bases at V and 7 bases at J, with 10 bases between. The CDR3 is 13 amino acids. CDR3 protein: CASSLNSVNEQFF. CDR3 DNA sequence: TGTGCCAGCAGCTTGAACAGTGTGAATGAGCAGTTCTTC. The full variable domain, completed using reference TRBV11-2 and TRBJ2-1, is EAGVAQSPRYKIIEKRQSVAFWCNPISGHATLYWYQQILGQGPKLLIQFQNNGVVDDSQLPKDRFSAERLKGVDSTLKIQPAKLEDSAVYLCASSLNSVNEQFFGPGTRLTVL.

This chain connects TRBV29-1 to TRBJ2-2; TRBD1 matches 7 bases. The junction had 3 bases not matched to a gene; V was cut back by 7 bases and J by 4 bases. From germline, CDR1 is SQVTM and CDR2 ANQGSEA. This CDR3 has 12 residues. The CDR3 DNA reads TGCAGCGCTGGACAGGCCACCGGGGAGCTGTTTTTT. It codes for CSAGQATGELFF.

A single count supports this clone. The gene calls are TRBV30 and TRBJ1-3; no reliable D call. V was pared by 3 bases and J by 0 bases, with 6 bases between. Germline CDR1 and CDR2: GTSNPN and SVGIG (reference sequence). The CDR3 contains 13 residues. CDR3: CAWSWNSGNTIYF. CDR3 coding DNA: TGTGCCTGGAGCTGGAACTCTGGAAACACCATATATTTT.

The chain has TRBV30 and TRBJ2-6; the match to TRBD2 covers 8 bases. Looked up from germline, CDR1 is GTSNPN and CDR2 is SVGIG (reference sequence). With V trimmed by 1 base and J by 0 bases, 8 bases remained unmatched. The CDR3 runs 18 residues. The CDR3 loop reads CAWSGSSGSFSGANVLTF. The CDR3 DNA reads TGTGCCTGGAGTGGATCTAGCGGGTCTTTCTCTGGGGCCAACGTCCTGACTTTC.

This clone was recorded only once. V and J are TRBV19 and TRBJ1-1; D may be TRBD1 (5 bases). V was cut by 0 bases and J by 0 bases, with 14 bases left in between. The CDR3 is 17 amino acids. Germline values: CDR1 LNHDA, CDR2 SQIVND (reference sequence). The DNA for the CDR3 is TGTGCCAGTAGTATAGATGGCGTGGGGCCCCTGAACACTGAAGCTTTCTTT. It encodes CASSIDGVGPLNTEAFF.

This sequence joins TRBV6-2 or TRBV6-3 and TRBJ2-3; D is unclear. Germline V gives CDR1 MNHEY, CDR2 SVGEGT. The CDR3 is 15 residues long. V lost 4 bases and J 3 bases, leaving 14 bases between the germline ends. Written as DNA, the CDR3 is TGTGCCAGCAGTTCAGTTAAGACCCCAACAGATACGCAGTATTTT. It specifies CASSSVKTPTDTQYF.

This sequence joins TRBV4-2 and TRBJ1-3, with TRBD1 as a possible D gene (5 bases). The germline gives CDR1 LGHNA, CDR2 YNFKEQ. V was clipped by 5 bases and J by 0 bases, with 14 bases between them. The CDR3 extends over 16 amino acids. The CDR3 loop is CASSARGQSSGNTIYF. As DNA, the CDR3 is TGTGCCAGCAGCGCCCGGGGCCAGAGCTCTGGAAACACCATATATTTT.